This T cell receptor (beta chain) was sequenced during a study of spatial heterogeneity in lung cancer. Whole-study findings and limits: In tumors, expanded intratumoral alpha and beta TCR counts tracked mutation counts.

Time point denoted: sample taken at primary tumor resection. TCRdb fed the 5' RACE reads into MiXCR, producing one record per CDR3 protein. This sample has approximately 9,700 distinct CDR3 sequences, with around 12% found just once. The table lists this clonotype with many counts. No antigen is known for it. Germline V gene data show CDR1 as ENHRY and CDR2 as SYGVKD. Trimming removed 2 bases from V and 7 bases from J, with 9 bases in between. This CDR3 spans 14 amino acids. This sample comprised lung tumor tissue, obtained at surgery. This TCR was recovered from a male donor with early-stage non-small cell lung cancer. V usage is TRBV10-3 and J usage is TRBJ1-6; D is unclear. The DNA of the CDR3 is TGTGCCATCAGTGAGCGGACGGAAAATTCACCCCTCCACTTT. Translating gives CAISERTENSPLHF.